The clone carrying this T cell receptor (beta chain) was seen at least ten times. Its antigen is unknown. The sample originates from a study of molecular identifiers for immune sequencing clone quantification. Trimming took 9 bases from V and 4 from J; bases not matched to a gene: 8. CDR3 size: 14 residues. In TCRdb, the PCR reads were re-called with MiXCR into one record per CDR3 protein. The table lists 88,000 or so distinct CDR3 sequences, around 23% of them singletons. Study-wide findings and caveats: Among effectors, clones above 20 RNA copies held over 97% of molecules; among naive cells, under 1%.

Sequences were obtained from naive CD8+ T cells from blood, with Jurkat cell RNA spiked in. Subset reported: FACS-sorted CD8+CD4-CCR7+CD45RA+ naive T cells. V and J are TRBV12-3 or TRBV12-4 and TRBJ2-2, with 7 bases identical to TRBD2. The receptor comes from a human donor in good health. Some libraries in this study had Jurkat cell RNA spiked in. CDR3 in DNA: TGTGCCAGTTGGGATAGCGGGTTCACCGGGGAGCTGTTTTTT. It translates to CASWDSGFTGELFF.